This paragraph reports one TCR beta chain. Primers included in the PCR were 60 Vbeta and 13 Jbeta primers. Measured with immunoSEQ multiplex PCR; TCRdb has only the in-frame clones, and not every one. The sample lists some 130,000 clones, about 80% occurring once. Healthy donors of bone marrow made up the group. The data derive from a study of cytomegalovirus exposure and HLA in healthy donors. Background on the study: In an earlier analysis, approximately 120 million unique TCR beta sequences were found from about 190 million T cells. Caucasian-associated ancestry cluster membership applied to 75% to 85% of 300 to 450 genotyped donors.

V lost 2 bases and J lost 4, with 9 bases in between. The CDR3 sequence is 13 residues long. The germline gives CDR1 SGHVS, CDR2 FQNEAQ. Material for sequencing was PBMCs. This sequence originates from a human donor in good health. The chain recombines TRBV7-8 with TRBJ2-7; D call uncertain. DNA for the CDR3: TGTGCCAGCAGCTTACTAGGCGAGTACGAGCAGTACTTC. It is translated as CASSLLGEYEQYF.